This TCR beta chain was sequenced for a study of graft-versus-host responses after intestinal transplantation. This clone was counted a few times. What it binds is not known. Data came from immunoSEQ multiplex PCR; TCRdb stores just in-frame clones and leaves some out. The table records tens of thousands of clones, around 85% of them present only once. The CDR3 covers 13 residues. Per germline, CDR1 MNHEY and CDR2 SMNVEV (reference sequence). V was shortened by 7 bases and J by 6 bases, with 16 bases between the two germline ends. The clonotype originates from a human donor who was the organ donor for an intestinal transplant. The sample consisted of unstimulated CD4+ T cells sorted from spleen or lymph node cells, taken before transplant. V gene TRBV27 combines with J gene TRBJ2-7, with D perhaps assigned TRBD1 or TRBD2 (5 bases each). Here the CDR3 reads CASTDAPGREQYF. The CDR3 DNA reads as TGTGCCAGCACCGACGCCCCGGGGCGCGAGCAGTACTTC.